Listed here are 21 T cell receptor beta chains from one sample, sequenced in a study of breast tumors, draining lymph nodes, adjacent tissues. TCRdb passed the multiplex PCR reads through MiXCR, listing each CDR3 protein once. The data hold 85,000 to 120,000 distinct CDR3 sequences, with more than 30% observed a single time. Samples came from axillary lymph nodes draining the breast cancer. Sequencing was performed on axillary lymph node tissue. The receptors originated from a female donor with breast cancer. Some clones in this sample may be carry-over from other donors' samples.

Comment on this clonotype: Likely a read error: the CDR3 ends without its conserved phenylalanine or tryptophan. V is TRBV9 and J is TRBJ2-1, with D tentatively TRBD2 (5 bases). Germline-derived CDR1 and CDR2 are SGDLS and YYNGEE. The CDR3 consists of 13 residues. CDR3 nucleotide sequence: TGTGCCTGCAGCCCCCAAGAGGGCTATCAGCAGTTCTCC. Protein: CACSPQEGYQQFS.

This clonotype was detected ten times or more. The chain carries TRBV6-2 or TRBV6-3 and TRBJ1-5; 10 nucleotides line up with TRBD1. This CDR3 contains 17 residues. V shed 2 bases and J 2 bases; nucleotides not matched to a gene: 6. The V gene's germline CDR1 is MNHEY and CDR2 SVGEGT. The CDR3 spells CASSYTPGTGGNQPQHF. CDR3 bases: TGTGCCAGCAGTTACACTCCCGGGACAGGGGGCAATCAGCCCCAGCATTTT.

A word on this clonotype: One end of the junction varies from germline; a read error may be responsible. The CDR3 coding sequence is TGTGCCAGCAGCTTGACTAGCGGGAGTGATGAGACCCAGCACTTC. This sequence encodes CASSLTSGSDETQHF. The gene calls are TRBV7-3 and TRBJ2-5, with 12 bases aligning to TRBD2. Per the germline V gene, CDR1 is SGHTA and CDR2 is FQGTGA. This CDR3 spans 15 amino acids.

In its sample, this clonotype was seen many times. The V gene is TRBV5-1, the J gene TRBJ2-5; D is uncertain. The CDR3 length is 14 residues. The V gene's germline CDR1 is SGHRS and CDR2 YFSETQ. V lost 0 bases to trimming and J lost 5 bases, with 11 bases between them. As DNA, the CDR3 is TGCGCCAGCAGCTTGGCAGCTAGTACCGAGACCCAGTACTTC. Protein sequence: CASSLAASTETQYF.

As concerns this clonotype: One end of the junction does not line up with germline, which may come from a read error. The chain joins TRBV20-1 to TRBJ1-4, with a weak D call TRBD1 (6 bases). Per the germline V gene, CDR1 is DFQATT and CDR2 is SNEGSKA (reference sequence). This CDR3 spans 14 amino acids. The CDR3 DNA follows: TGCAATGCTAAAGGAGGACAGTCAAATGAAAAACCGTTTTTT. Protein: CNAKGGQSNEKPFF.

The chain uses TRBV7-6 and TRBJ2-2; 7 positions match TRBD2. CDR3 length equals 16 residues. The J segment lost 4 bases and the V segment lost 4 bases, leaving 9 bases of the junction unmatched. Germline values: CDR1 SGHVS, CDR2 FNYEAQ. The CDR3 sequence: CASSYGLGGSTGELFF. DNA for the CDR3: TGTGCCAGCAGCTATGGACTAGGTGGAAGCACCGGGGAGCTGTTTTTT.

CDR3 nucleotide sequence: TGTGCCACCAGCTGGCAACCGGGACAGGCCCGCACAGATACGCAGTATTTT. Protein sequence: CATSWQPGQARTDTQYF. The chain links TRBV15 to TRBJ2-3; 8 bases align to TRBD1. The V gene end was trimmed by 5 bases and the J gene end by 1 base; junction bases not matched to a gene: 11. The CDR3 has 17 residues. Germline V lookup: CDR1 LNHNV, CDR2 YYDKDF (reference sequence). The full variable domain, with the rest looked up from reference TRBV15 and TRBJ2-3, is DAMVIQNPRYQVTQFGKPVTLSCSQTLNHNVMYWYQQKSSQAPKLLFHYYDKDFNNEADTPDNFQSRRPNTSFCFLDIRSPGLGDTAMYLCATSWQPGQARTDTQYFGPGTRLTVL.

This clonotype was found many times. The rearrangement uses TRBV20-1 and TRBJ2-3; 15 positions match TRBD2. Looked up from germline, CDR1 is DFQATT and CDR2 is SNEGSKA (reference sequence). The V and J ends lost 3 bases and 2 bases, in that order; junction bases with no gene match: 6. The CDR3 spans 17 residues. The chain's CDR3 is CSARRRTSGRATDTQYF. The CDR3 region has the DNA TGCAGTGCTAGGCGACGGACTAGCGGGAGGGCCACAGATACGCAGTATTTT.

Many counts were recorded for this clonotype. This chain joins TRBV6-5 and TRBJ2-7, with 12 bases fitting TRBD2. With 1 base clipped from V and 4 bases from J, the junction kept 5 bases outside the gene matches. The CDR3 is 16 amino acids. Germline V gene data show CDR1 as MNHEY and CDR2 as SVGAGI. CDR3 in amino acids: CASSYFRTSGRYEQYF. The CDR3 DNA follows: TGTGCCAGCAGTTACTTTCGTACTAGCGGGAGGTACGAGCAGTACTTC.

This clonotype was seen repeatedly, ten times or more. A much larger clonotype is one base distant, so this may be a read error. The rearrangement links TRBV5-4 to TRBJ1-6, with D perhaps matching TRBD1 (5 bases). Germline CDR1 reads SGHNT; CDR2 reads YYREEE (reference sequence). The length of the CDR3 is 19 residues. Trimming left V 4 bases short and J 1 base short, with 21 bases between. CDR3 region: CASSPDGTGPFSYNSPLHF. The DNA for the CDR3 is TGTGCCAGCAGCCCCGATGGCACGGGACCGTTTTCCTATAATTCACCCCTCCACTTT.

The chain is built from TRBV12-3 or TRBV12-4 and TRBJ1-5, with 11 bases matching TRBD1. The CDR3 sequence is 16 residues long. The J segment lost 11 bases and the V segment lost 0 bases, leaving 9 bases of the junction unmatched. The CDR3 DNA follows: TGTGCCAGCAGTTTAGCCGGGACAGGGGGACAAGAGACCCAGCATTTT. It is translated as CASSLAGTGGQETQHF.

In its sample, this clonotype was seen many times. The rearrangement links TRBV20-1 to TRBJ2-5; 7 positions agree with TRBD2. The germline V gene has CDR1 DFQATT and CDR2 SNEGSKA (reference sequence). J gave up 9 bases and V 6 bases, and 16 bases lay outside the gene matches. The CDR3 contains 14 residues. CDR3 bases: TGCAGTGCCACCGGGCTTCTAGCGGACGGGGCCCAGTACTTC. Translated: CSATGLLADGAQYF.

In this sample, this clonotype turned up many times. The chain is built from TRBV2 and TRBJ1-5; a weak D match, TRBD1 (6 bases). CDR3 length: 13 amino acids. Germline values: CDR1 SNHLY, CDR2 FYNNEI. Deletions cut 7 bases from V and 7 bases from J, with 14 bases between. In DNA, the CDR3 is TGTGCCAGCAAGCGGACAGCCCTACAGCCCCAGCATTTT. It codes for CASKRTALQPQHF.

In this sample, this clonotype turned up many times. The chain uses TRBV2 and TRBJ1-2; D not certain. Trimming pared 5 bases from V and 4 bases from J, leaving 14 bases between. Per the germline V gene, CDR1 is SNHLY and CDR2 is FYNNEI. This CDR3 contains 14 residues. This chain's CDR3 is CASSHPDLLYGYTF. CDR3 nucleotide sequence: TGTGCCAGCAGTCACCCCGACCTTCTCTATGGCTACACCTTC.

The table lists this clonotype with many counts. The gene calls are TRBV7-9 and TRBJ2-3; D gene unclear. The CDR3 runs to 14 residues. The germline CDR1 and CDR2 sequences are SEHNR and FQNEAQ (reference sequence). Between the trimmed V and J ends, which lost 0 bases and 3 bases, there was a span of 7 bases. CDR3 region: CASSLARRTDTQYF. The CDR3 nucleotides read TGTGCCAGCAGCTTAGCTCGTCGGACAGATACGCAGTATTTT.

The CDR3 sequence: CATYQRGAYEQYF. CDR3 DNA: TGTGCTACCTATCAGCGGGGTGCCTACGAGCAGTACTTC. V is TRBV24-1 and J is TRBJ2-7; 7 bases map to TRBD2. The CDR3 is made up of 13 amino acids. Germline assignment: CDR1 KGHDR and CDR2 SFDVKD.

Remarks on this clonotype: Compared with germline, one end of the junction differs, possibly owing to a read error. The CDR3 nucleotides are TGTGCCAGTAGCGTAGCAGGGAAGGGAAACACCATATCTTTT. Residues: CASSVAGKGNTISF. The chain combines TRBV9 with TRBJ1-3, with D maybe TRBD1 (5 bases). The germline CDR1 and CDR2 sequences are SGDLS and YYNGEE. The CDR3 sequence is 14 residues long.

Notes on this clonotype: This may stem from a read error, because a much larger clone lies one nucleotide away. The CDR3 DNA sequence: TGTGCCAGCAGCTTAGTGGGGGCTACAGGGATCTATAGCCATCAGCCCCAGCATTTT. It translates to CASSLVGATGIYSHQPQHF. This chain links TRBV7-2 with TRBJ1-5; D is perhaps TRBD1 (6 bases). This CDR3 comprises 19 residues. CDR1 SGHTA and CDR2 FQGNSA come from the germline V gene.

This clonotype has at least ten counts. The J gene is TRBJ2-1, the V gene TRBV27; TRBD1 matches at 7 bases. The CDR3 sequence is 14 residues long. V lost 5 bases, J lost 3 bases, and 4 bases stayed unmatched. From germline, CDR1 is MNHEY and CDR2 SMNVEV (reference sequence). The CDR3 loop is CASSADRSYNEQFF. The CDR3 DNA reads as TGTGCCAGCAGTGCGGACAGGAGCTACAATGAGCAGTTCTTC.

This clonotype occurred many times. The V call is TRBV7-2, the J call TRBJ1-1, with D unresolved. There are 14 residues in the CDR3. Germline V gene data show CDR1 as SGHTA and CDR2 as FQGNSA. Trimming pared 2 bases from V and 6 bases from J, leaving 13 bases between. The CDR3 DNA follows: TGTGCCAGCAGCTTAATCCCGGTGGCATCTGAAGCTTTCTTT. As protein: CASSLIPVASEAFF.

This rearrangement joins TRBV25-1 to TRBJ1-6, with D tentatively TRBD1 (5 bases). The CDR3 length is 14 residues. Trimming left V 4 bases short and J 8 bases short, with 12 bases between. The germline gives CDR1 MGHDK, CDR2 SYGVNS. The CDR3 sequence is CASSGAGLHSPLHF. CDR3 DNA: TGTGCCAGCAGTGGGGCAGGGCTGCATTCACCCCTCCACTTT.